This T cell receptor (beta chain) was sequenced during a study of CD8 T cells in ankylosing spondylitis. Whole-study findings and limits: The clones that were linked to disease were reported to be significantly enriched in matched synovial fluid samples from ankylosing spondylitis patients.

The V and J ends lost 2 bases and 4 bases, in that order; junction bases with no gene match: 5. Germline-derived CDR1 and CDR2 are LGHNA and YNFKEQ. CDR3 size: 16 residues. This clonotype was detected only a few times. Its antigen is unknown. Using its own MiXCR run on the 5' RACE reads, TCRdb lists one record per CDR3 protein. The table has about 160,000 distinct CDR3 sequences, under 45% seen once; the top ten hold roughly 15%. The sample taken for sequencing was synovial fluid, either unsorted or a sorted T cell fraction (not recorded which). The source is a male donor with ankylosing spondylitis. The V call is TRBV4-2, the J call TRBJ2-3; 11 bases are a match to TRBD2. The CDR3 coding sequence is TGTGCCAGCAGCCAAACTAGCGGGGGTGGTGCAGATACGCAGTATTTT. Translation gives CASSQTSGGGADTQYF.